This TCR beta chain appears in the sequencing data of a study of blood T cell repertoires in COVID-19. Background on the study: There were acute and convalescent COVID-19 samples, and they came from the United States, Italy and Spain. Sample material is recorded as cDNA or gDNA derived from T cells, B-cell-depleted T cells, or PBMCs.

The CDR3 contains 15 residues. V gave up 5 bases and J gave up 6 bases; unmatched junction bases: 13. Germline CDR1 MNHEY, CDR2 SMNVEV (reference sequence). Study processing details: Quantification of nucleated cells was approximated via reference gene primer amplification. Data came from immunoSEQ multiplex PCR; TCRdb stores just in-frame clones and leaves some out. Clonal size and the V and J genes are those of that table, whereas D and trimming came from the DNA. This repertoire shows approximately 150,000 clones, over 75% found once; its top ten account for more than 2%. The sequence came from a man between 65 and 85 years old with active COVID-19. V usage is TRBV27 and J usage is TRBJ2-7; 7 positions match TRBD1. Sequenced input: peripheral blood. The CDR3 nucleotides read TGTGCCAGCAGTCTCCCGGGACAGCTAACCTCCGAGCAGTACTTC. Translation: CASSLPGQLTSEQYF.